This T cell receptor beta chain was sequenced during a study of metastatic and nonmetastatic thyroid tumors. This CDR3 is 18 amino acids long. Per germline, CDR1 SGHRS and CDR2 YFSETQ. This clone has more than one count but fewer than ten. A much more abundant neighbour one base away suggests this may be a read error. This sample also contains other DNA sequences that code for the same CDR3. TCRdb re-analyzed the PCR reads through MiXCR. Here the sample spans tens of thousands of clones, roughly an eighth being singletons. Not a single patient had been given any form of treatment at any point before undergoing thyroid surgery.

This chain links TRBV5-1 with TRBJ2-5; D is undetermined. This receptor was taken from a female donor with papillary thyroid cancer or a benign thyroid nodule (not recorded which). Some clones in this sample may be carry-over from other donors' samples. Sequencing was performed on tumor tissue. As DNA, the CDR3 is TGCGCTAGCAGCTTGTCCCTCGCGGTAGCCTTGGGACAAGAGACCCAGTACTTC. As protein: CASSLSLAVALGQETQYF.